Following are 26 T cell receptor beta chains from one sample sequenced in a study of response to subunit inactivated influenza vaccine. From the RT-PCR reads, TCRdb called clonotypes with MiXCR, one entry per CDR3 protein. The sample includes under 800,000 distinct CDR3 sequences, roughly 13% of them seen just once. The starting material was PBMCs from blood, obtained around 14 days before vaccination. The receptors shown here come from a man aged 50-60 years who received an inactivated influenza vaccine.

Notes on this clonotype: The junction and the germline gene differ at one end; a read error may be behind it. The chain links TRBV18 to TRBJ1-1, with 7 nucleotides matching TRBD1. The CDR3 runs 13 residues. Germline CDR1 and CDR2: KGHSH and LQKENI. The CDR3 is CATLQGWNTEAFF. DNA for the CDR3: TGTGCCACCTTACAGGGGTGGAACACCGAAGCTTTCTTT.

The sample holds many counts of this clonotype. This chain's CDR3 is CASSASSGQETQYF. The CDR3 DNA follows: TGTGCCAGCAGTGCCTCTAGCGGCCAAGAGACCCAGTACTTC. The V call is TRBV6-2 or TRBV6-3, the J call TRBJ2-5; 7 bases are a match to TRBD2. The CDR3 loop spans 14 amino acids. The germline gives CDR1 MNHEY, CDR2 SVGEGT. V lost 5 bases to trimming and J lost 1 base; unmatched junction nucleotides: 4.

This clonotype was counted only a few times. The rearrangement joins TRBV5-1 to TRBJ2-5; D is possibly TRBD2 (6 bases). Between the trimmed V and J ends, which lost 0 bases and 4 bases, there was a span of 13 bases. Germline CDR1 SGHRS, CDR2 YFSETQ. There are 15 residues in the CDR3. CDR3 DNA sequence: TGCGCCAGCAGCTTGGTTGGTGATAGCGGAGAGACCCAGTACTTC. Protein product: CASSLVGDSGETQYF.

This clonotype was counted a few times. This chain links TRBV11-3 with TRBJ2-1; TRBD2 matches at 10 bases. V was clipped by 4 bases and J by 7 bases; unmatched bases: 7. CDR3 size: 15 residues. The V gene's germline CDR1 is SGHNT and CDR2 YENEEA. The CDR3 loop is CASSSGLAKLNEQFF. The DNA for the CDR3 is TGTGCCAGCAGCTCGGGACTAGCGAAACTGAATGAGCAGTTCTTC.

This chain connects TRBV5-6 to TRBJ2-7; D remains ambiguous. Trimming left V 2 bases short and J 1 base short, with 13 bases between. Germline V gives CDR1 SGHDT, CDR2 YYEEEE. This CDR3 has 15 amino acids. This CDR3 reads CASSFFSPGSYEQYF. The CDR3 DNA reads TGTGCCAGCAGCTTTTTTAGTCCGGGTTCCTACGAGCAGTACTTC. Looking up the rest from reference TRBV5-6 and TRBJ2-7 gives the full variable domain: DAGVTQSPTHLIKTRGQQVTLRCSPKSGHDTVSWYQQALGQGPQFIFQYYEEEERQRGNFPDRFSGHQFPNYSSELNVNALLLGDSALYLCASSFFSPGSYEQYFGPGTRLTVT.

The chain is built from TRBV7-2 and TRBJ2-7; 11 bases match TRBD2. CDR3 length: 15 residues. V trimming: 6 bases; J trimming: 0 bases; junction bases outside the gene matches: 4. Per the germline V gene, CDR1 is SGHTA and CDR2 is FQGNSA. CDR3 DNA sequence: TGTGCCAGCAGAGGTACTAGCGGGAGCTCCTACGAGCAGTACTTC. It is translated as CASRGTSGSSYEQYF.

In its sample, this clonotype was seen a few times. The chain links TRBV6-2 or TRBV6-3 to TRBJ2-5; tentative D call: TRBD1 (6 bases). This CDR3 contains 15 residues. Trimming stripped 1 base from V and 2 bases from J, with 11 bases between. Germline CDR1 and CDR2: MNHEY and SVGEGT. CDR3 sequence (DNA): TGTGCCAGCAGTTACTTCGACAGGCTACAAGAGACCCAGTACTTC. It specifies CASSYFDRLQETQYF.

This clonotype was observed at least ten times. The V and J genes are TRBV4-3 and TRBJ2-2; tentatively, D is TRBD2 (5 bases). Trimming left V 0 bases short and J 5 bases short, with 13 bases between. Germline-derived CDR1 and CDR2 are LGHNA and YSLEER. The CDR3 covers 16 residues. CDR3: CASSQDISRRTGELFF. The CDR3 region has the DNA TGCGCCAGCAGCCAAGATATCTCCAGGAGGACCGGGGAGCTGTTTTTT.

The chain recombines TRBV30 with TRBJ1-5; 10 positions match TRBD1. Germline V gene data show CDR1 as GTSNPN and CDR2 as SVGIG (reference sequence). Unmatched junction bases numbered 8, after V lost 3 bases and J lost 6 bases. This CDR3 comprises 15 residues. The CDR3 sequence: CAWSNDRGLGQPQHF. As DNA, the CDR3 is TGTGCCTGGAGCAATGACAGGGGGCTGGGTCAGCCCCAGCATTTT.

Notes on this clonotype: Relative to the germline gene, one junction end is altered; a read error may explain this. The V gene is TRBV9, the J gene TRBJ1-2; 9 bases agree with TRBD1. The germline V gene encodes CDR1 SGDLS and CDR2 YYNGEE. The CDR3 is 15 residues long. CDR3 DNA sequence: TGTGCCGGCAGCGAGGGGGACAGGGATACTTCTGGCTACACCTTC. This sequence encodes CAGSEGDRDTSGYTF. The whole variable domain, filled in from reference TRBV9 and TRBJ1-2, reads DSGVTQTPKHLITATGQRVTLRCSPRSGDLSVYWYQQSLDQGLQFLIQYYNGEERAKGNILERFSAQQFPDLHSELNLSSLELGDSALYFCAGSEGDRDTSGYTFGSGTRLTVV.

The rearrangement links TRBV6-5 to TRBJ2-7, with TRBD2 identical over 14 bases. The V and J ends lost 4 bases and 3 bases, in that order; junction bases with no gene match: 11. The CDR3 is 18 residues long. The germline CDR1 and CDR2 sequences are MNHEY and SVGAGI. This chain's CDR3 is CASSSRRGLAGVSYEQYF. The DNA for the CDR3 is TGTGCCAGCAGTTCACGACGGGGACTAGCGGGAGTCAGCTACGAGCAGTACTTC.

The chain combines TRBV12-3 or TRBV12-4 with TRBJ1-1, with D possibly matching TRBD1 (6 bases). Trimming left V 6 bases short and J 7 bases short, with 15 bases between. This CDR3 contains 13 residues. The CDR3 bases are TGTGCCAGCAGGCGCTTGACAGGACATGAAGCTTTCTTT. Protein sequence: CASRRLTGHEAFF.

The chain joins TRBV24-1 to TRBJ2-7; no firm D call. CDR3 length: 13 amino acids. Germline V gene data show CDR1 as KGHDR and CDR2 as SFDVKD. V gave up 3 bases and J gave up 6 bases, with 11 bases separating them. The CDR3 spells CATSDRFDGEQYF. The DNA of the CDR3 is TGTGCCACCAGTGATAGGTTTGATGGCGAGCAGTACTTC.

A few counts support this clonotype. The chain has TRBV14 and TRBJ2-2; D is undetermined. The CDR3 is 16 residues long. Germline V CDR1 and CDR2: SGHDN, FVKESK. The V and J ends lost 0 bases and 1 base respectively, with 9 bases between them. CDR3 bases: TGTGCCAGCAGCCAAGACGGCGGCATGAACACCGGGGAGCTGTTTTTT. It specifies CASSQDGGMNTGELFF. The full variable domain, in which reference TRBV14 and TRBJ2-2 provide the parts outside the CDR3, is EAGVTQFPSHSVIEKGQTVTLRCDPISGHDNLYWYRRVMGKEIKFLLHFVKESKQDESGMPNNRFLAERTGGTYSTLKVQPAELEDSGVYFCASSQDGGMNTGELFFGEGSRLTVL.

The genes are TRBV7-2 and TRBJ2-3; 13 bases match TRBD2. The germline V gene has CDR1 SGHTA and CDR2 FQGNSA. With 5 bases clipped from V and 3 bases from J, the junction kept 5 bases outside the gene matches. This CDR3 has 16 amino acids. This chain's CDR3 is CASSITSGGGTDTQYF. The CDR3 DNA sequence: TGTGCCAGCAGCATCACTAGCGGGGGGGGGACAGATACGCAGTATTTT.

V usage is TRBV24-1 and J usage is TRBJ2-5; a weak D match, TRBD1 (6 bases). V was trimmed by 2 bases and J by 1 base, leaving 13 bases between them. CDR3 length: 16 residues. The germline gives CDR1 KGHDR, CDR2 SFDVKD. The CDR3 sequence: CATSDSKQGPQETQYF. The DNA for the CDR3 is TGTGCCACCAGTGATTCCAAACAGGGTCCCCAAGAGACCCAGTACTTC.

This clonotype has more than one count but fewer than ten. The CDR3 spells CASSSEGSSYEQYF. CDR3 nucleotide sequence: TGTGCCAGCAGCTCCGAGGGGAGCTCCTACGAGCAGTACTTC. This chain uses TRBV7-9 with TRBJ2-7, with D possibly called TRBD1 or TRBD2 (5 bases each). Germline V gene sequence: CDR1 SEHNR, CDR2 FQNEAQ (reference sequence). Trimming stripped 4 bases from V and 0 bases from J, with 10 bases between. The CDR3 is made up of 14 amino acids.

This clonotype was seen a few times. The V call is TRBV11-2, the J call TRBJ2-7; 9 bases line up with TRBD2. In germline, CDR1 is SGHAT, CDR2 FQNNGV. The CDR3 loop spans 15 amino acids. The junction had 6 bases not matched to a gene; V was cut back by 5 bases and J by 1 base. CDR3 DNA: TGTGCCAGCAGCCCCCGACTAGCGGTGTCCTACGAGCAGTACTTC. Its translation is CASSPRLAVSYEQYF.

J is TRBJ2-3 and V is TRBV7-6, with 13 bases identical to TRBD2. This CDR3 comprises 18 residues. CDR1 and CDR2 from the germline V gene are SGHVS and FNYEAQ. With V trimmed by 2 bases and J by 0 bases, 5 bases remained unmatched. In DNA, the CDR3 is TGTGCCAGCAGCTTAACTGGGACTAGCGGGAAAAGCACAGATACGCAGTATTTT. Its translation is CASSLTGTSGKSTDTQYF.

The rearrangement links TRBV10-1 to TRBJ1-6, with a weak D call TRBD1 (5 bases). Trimming pared 0 bases from V and 10 bases from J, leaving 13 bases between. The length of the CDR3 is 15 residues. CDR1 and CDR2 (germline): WNHNN, SYGVQD (reference sequence). DNA for the CDR3: TGCGCCAGCAGTGAGTCGACAGCCAAGGGATCACCCCTCCACTTT. Residues: CASSESTAKGSPLHF.

The chain has TRBV3-1 and TRBJ2-7; TRBD1 agrees at 8 bases. J gave up 9 bases and V 3 bases, and 10 bases lay outside the gene matches. CDR3 length: 14 amino acids. Germline CDR1 reads LGHDT; CDR2 reads YNNKEL (reference sequence). The DNA for the CDR3 is TGTGCCAGCAGCCACGAAGGACAGGGTGGGGCGCAGTACTTC. This translates into CASSHEGQGGAQYF.

The chain joins TRBV15 to TRBJ2-5; 15 positions match TRBD2. Looked up from germline, CDR1 is LNHNV and CDR2 is YYDKDF (reference sequence). Trimming cost V 3 bases and J 4 bases; bases outside gene matches: 15. This CDR3 has 20 residues. DNA for the CDR3: TGTGCCACCAGCAGGACAATAGGGACTAGCGGGAGGTTATTGGGAGAGACCCAGTACTTC. It is translated as CATSRTIGTSGRLLGETQYF.

Only a few counts were recorded for this clonotype. The chain joins TRBV2 to TRBJ2-2; 9 nucleotides match TRBD1. Germline V gives CDR1 SNHLY, CDR2 FYNNEI. V trimming: 1 base; J trimming: 5 bases; junction bases outside the gene matches: 5. The CDR3 is 16 amino acids. This CDR3 is CASSEGPGQGTGELFF. The CDR3 DNA follows: TGTGCCAGCAGTGAAGGCCCGGGACAGGGAACCGGGGAGCTGTTTTTT.

This clonotype has only a few counts. The chain employs TRBV15 and TRBJ1-2; no definite D call. The V gene's germline CDR1 is LNHNV and CDR2 YYDKDF (reference sequence). This CDR3 region has 15 residues. With 2 bases removed from V and 4 bases from J, the gap between germline ends came to 14 bases. CDR3 region: CATSRTRGTTYGYTF. The CDR3 DNA follows: TGTGCCACCAGCAGAACACGGGGAACCACCTATGGCTACACCTTC.

Only a few counts were recorded for this clonotype. The CDR3 DNA follows: TGTGCCAGCAGTTTCATTGGGGGGCGCGGGAAGGCGAACACCGGGGAGCTGTTTTTT. Protein: CASSFIGGRGKANTGELFF. This chain connects TRBV28 to TRBJ2-2; perhaps D is TRBD1 or TRBD2 (6 bases each). V was pared by 3 bases and J by 0 bases, with 20 bases between. Germline V gene lookup returns CDR1 MDHEN and CDR2 SYDVKM. This CDR3 is built from 19 residues.

The chain links TRBV6-5 to TRBJ1-5; perhaps TRBD1 as D (5 bases). V shed 2 bases and J shed 3 bases, with 11 bases lying between them. The germline gives CDR1 MNHEY, CDR2 SVGAGI. This CDR3 contains 15 residues. As DNA, the CDR3 is TGTGCCAGCAGTTACCTTGACAGCTACAATCAGCCCCAGCATTTT. It translates to CASSYLDSYNQPQHF.